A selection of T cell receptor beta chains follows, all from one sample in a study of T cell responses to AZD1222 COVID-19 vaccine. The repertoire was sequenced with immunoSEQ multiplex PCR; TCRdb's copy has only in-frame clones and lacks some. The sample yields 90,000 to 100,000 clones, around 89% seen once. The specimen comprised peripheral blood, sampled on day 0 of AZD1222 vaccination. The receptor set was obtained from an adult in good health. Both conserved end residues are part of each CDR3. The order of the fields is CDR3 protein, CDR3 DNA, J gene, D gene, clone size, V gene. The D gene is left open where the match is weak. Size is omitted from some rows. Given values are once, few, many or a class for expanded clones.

cdr3_aa: CASSTGGGQPQHF; cdr3_nt: TGTGCCAGCAGCACAGGGGGCGGCCAGCCCCAGCATTTT; j_call: TRBJ1-5; d_call: TRBD1; clone_size: NA; v_call: TRBV5-4
cdr3_aa: CASSLVRTGATNEKLFF; cdr3_nt: TGTGCCAGCAGCTTGGTCCGGACAGGTGCAACTAATGAAAAACTGTTTTTT; j_call: TRBJ1-4; d_call: TRBD1; clone_size: NA; v_call: TRBV5-5
cdr3_aa: CASSVDIRGAENSPLHF; cdr3_nt: TGTGCCAGCAGCGTAGATATAAGGGGGGCAGAAAATTCACCCCTCCACTTT; j_call: TRBJ1-6; d_call: NA; clone_size: NA; v_call: TRBV9
cdr3_aa: CASSLPSGSPETQYF; cdr3_nt: TGCGCCAGCAGCTTGCCTAGCGGGAGTCCAGAGACCCAGTACTTC; j_call: TRBJ2-5; d_call: TRBD2; clone_size: NA; v_call: TRBV5-1
cdr3_aa: CASSTSGGAGAKNIQYF; cdr3_nt: TGTGCCAGCAGCACTAGCGGGGGGGCCGGGGCCAAAAACATTCAGTACTTC; j_call: TRBJ2-4; d_call: TRBD2; clone_size: NA; v_call: TRBV27
cdr3_aa: CASSQDVGQSYGYTF; cdr3_nt: TGCGCCAGCAGCCAAGACGTGGGACAATCCTATGGCTACACCTTC; j_call: TRBJ1-2; d_call: NA; clone_size: NA; v_call: TRBV4-3
cdr3_aa: CASSAGQTYGYTF; cdr3_nt: TGTGCCAGCAGTGCAGGACAGACTTATGGCTACACCTTC; j_call: TRBJ1-2; d_call: NA; clone_size: NA; v_call: TRBV12-3/TRBV12-4
cdr3_aa: CASSEGVRSGNTIYF; cdr3_nt: TGTGCCAGCAGCGAAGGCGTCCGCTCTGGAAACACCATATATTTT; j_call: TRBJ1-3; d_call: NA; clone_size: NA; v_call: TRBV7-2
cdr3_aa: CASSQIRARDYNSPLHF; cdr3_nt: TGTGCCAGCAGCCAAATCCGGGCCCGTGACTATAATTCACCCCTCCACTTT; j_call: TRBJ1-6; d_call: NA; clone_size: NA; v_call: TRBV4-2
cdr3_aa: CASSGGSSYNEQFF; cdr3_nt: TGTGCCAGCAGCGGGGGAAGCTCCTACAATGAGCAGTTCTTC; j_call: TRBJ2-1; d_call: NA; clone_size: NA; v_call: TRBV3-1/TRBV3-2
cdr3_aa: CASSPGLTTDTQYF; cdr3_nt: TGTGCCAGCAGTCCAGGACTAACCACAGATACGCAGTATTTT; j_call: TRBJ2-3; d_call: NA; clone_size: NA; v_call: TRBV7-9
cdr3_aa: CASSYPLTSPQVADTQYF; cdr3_nt: TGTGCCAGCAGTTACCCCCTGACTAGCCCCCAGGTTGCAGATACGCAGTATTTT; j_call: TRBJ2-3; d_call: TRBD2; clone_size: NA; v_call: TRBV6-2/TRBV6-3
cdr3_aa: CASSSDRENTGELFF; cdr3_nt: TGTGCTAGCAGCTCCGACAGAGAGAACACCGGGGAGCTGTTTTTT; j_call: TRBJ2-2; d_call: NA; clone_size: NA; v_call: TRBV7-7
cdr3_aa: CASSLVATGVYEQYF; cdr3_nt: TGCGCCAGCAGCTTGGTTGCGACAGGGGTCTACGAGCAGTACTTC; j_call: TRBJ2-7; d_call: TRBD1; clone_size: NA; v_call: TRBV5-1
cdr3_aa: CSVGSGNGYTF; cdr3_nt: TGCAGCGTTGGGTCAGGGAATGGCTACACCTTC; j_call: TRBJ1-2; d_call: NA; clone_size: once; v_call: TRBV29-1
cdr3_aa: CASSLATGNYGYTF; cdr3_nt: TGTGCCAGCAGCTTAGCGACCGGGAACTATGGCTACACCTTC; j_call: TRBJ1-2; d_call: NA; clone_size: NA; v_call: TRBV7-2
cdr3_aa: CAISATGSAFF; cdr3_nt: TGTGCCATCAGCGCGACAGGGTCGGCTTTCTTT; j_call: TRBJ1-1; d_call: TRBD1; clone_size: NA; v_call: TRBV10-3
cdr3_aa: CASSLGTDYNNYGYTF; cdr3_nt: TGTGCCAGCAGCTTGGGGACGGACTATAATAACTATGGCTACACCTTC; j_call: TRBJ1-2; d_call: NA; clone_size: NA; v_call: TRBV5-8
cdr3_aa: CASSSRGNTIYF; cdr3_nt: TGTGCCAGCAGCAGCCGTGGGAACACCATATATTTT; j_call: TRBJ1-3; d_call: NA; clone_size: NA; v_call: TRBV6-6
cdr3_aa: CASSRVANPPPNTEAFF; cdr3_nt: TGCGCCAGCAGTAGGGTTGCGAACCCACCACCGAACACTGAAGCTTTCTTT; j_call: TRBJ1-1; d_call: NA; clone_size: NA; v_call: TRBV5-1
cdr3_aa: CASSPGGVRTQYF; cdr3_nt: TGTGCCAGCAGTCCAGGGGGCGTTAGGACCCAGTACTTC; j_call: TRBJ2-5; d_call: TRBD1; clone_size: NA; v_call: TRBV28
cdr3_aa: CASSLDGENTEAFF; cdr3_nt: TGCGCCAGCAGCTTGGACGGTGAGAACACTGAAGCTTTCTTT; j_call: TRBJ1-1; d_call: NA; clone_size: NA; v_call: TRBV5-1
cdr3_aa: CASSFRSGELFF; cdr3_nt: TGTGCCAGCAGTTTTCGGTCCGGGGAGCTGTTTTTT; j_call: TRBJ2-2; d_call: NA; clone_size: NA; v_call: TRBV12-3/TRBV12-4
cdr3_aa: CASSYLRNTEAFF; cdr3_nt: TGTGCCAGCAGTTATCTAAGGAACACTGAAGCTTTCTTT; j_call: TRBJ1-1; d_call: NA; clone_size: NA; v_call: TRBV6-2/TRBV6-3
cdr3_aa: CASSPPEAGANVLTF; cdr3_nt: TGTGCCAGCAGCCCGCCCGAGGCTGGGGCCAACGTCCTGACTTTC; j_call: TRBJ2-6; d_call: NA; clone_size: NA; v_call: TRBV28
cdr3_aa: CASSVDVQQATYEQYF; cdr3_nt: TGTGCCAGCAGCGTAGATGTCCAGCAGGCCACCTACGAGCAGTACTTC; j_call: TRBJ2-7; d_call: NA; clone_size: once; v_call: TRBV9
cdr3_aa: CASGSGSNQPQHF; cdr3_nt: TGTGCTAGTGGTTCCGGTAGCAATCAGCCCCAGCATTTT; j_call: TRBJ1-5; d_call: NA; clone_size: NA; v_call: TRBV12-5
cdr3_aa: CATSRDRDKFGKLFF; cdr3_nt: TGTGCCACCAGCAGAGACCGGGACAAGTTTGGAAAACTGTTTTTT; j_call: TRBJ1-4; d_call: NA; clone_size: NA; v_call: TRBV15
cdr3_aa: CASSPTGGGYTF; cdr3_nt: TGTGCCAGCAGCCCGACAGGGGGTGGCTACACCTTC; j_call: TRBJ1-2; d_call: TRBD1; clone_size: NA; v_call: TRBV5-5
cdr3_aa: CASSQGRVIAFF; cdr3_nt: TGTGCCAGCAGCCAAGGCAGGGTCATCGCTTTCTTT; j_call: TRBJ1-1; d_call: NA; clone_size: once; v_call: TRBV3-1/TRBV3-2
cdr3_aa: CATSTRAWFETQYF; cdr3_nt: TGTGCCACCTCGACTCGTGCGTGGTTTGAGACCCAGTACTTC; j_call: TRBJ2-5; d_call: NA; clone_size: NA; v_call: TRBV19
cdr3_aa: CSASLRGYEQYF; cdr3_nt: TGCAGCGCCTCTTTAAGGGGCTACGAGCAGTACTTC; j_call: TRBJ2-7; d_call: NA; clone_size: NA; v_call: TRBV29-1
cdr3_aa: CSARLYNEQFF; cdr3_nt: TGCAGTGCTAGATTATACAATGAGCAGTTCTTC; j_call: TRBJ2-1; d_call: NA; clone_size: few; v_call: TRBV20-1
cdr3_aa: CASSPTGREQYF; cdr3_nt: TGTGCCAGCAGCCCAACGGGACGCGAGCAGTACTTC; j_call: TRBJ2-7; d_call: NA; clone_size: NA; v_call: TRBV6-6
cdr3_aa: CASTGATGAETQYF; cdr3_nt: TGTGCCAGCACGGGGGCGACAGGGGCCGAGACCCAGTACTTC; j_call: TRBJ2-5; d_call: TRBD1; clone_size: NA; v_call: TRBV7-2
cdr3_aa: CASSRGRQGRNIQYF; cdr3_nt: TGTGCCAGTAGCCGAGGGAGACAGGGGAGGAACATTCAGTACTTC; j_call: TRBJ2-4; d_call: TRBD1; clone_size: NA; v_call: TRBV19